This entry lists 3 T cell receptor beta chains sequenced from one sample in a study of cytomegalovirus exposure and HLA in healthy donors. The PCR was carried out with 60 Vbeta primers and 13 Jbeta primers. Libraries were prepared by immunoSEQ multiplex PCR; TCRdb keeps only in-frame clonotypes and omits some of them. Of over 150,000 clones listed, 70% to 85% are singletons. Sequencing was performed on PBMCs. All receptors derive from a woman in her thirties in good health and CMV-seropositive.

The chain links TRBV10-1 to TRBJ2-3, with TRBD2 as a possible D gene (7 bases). The germline gives CDR1 WNHNN, CDR2 SYGVQD (reference sequence). Trimming left V 0 bases short and J 3 bases short, with 13 bases between. This CDR3 region has 16 residues. The CDR3, as DNA: TGCGCCAGCAGTGAGTCGGGGGCGGGAGTGACAGATACGCAGTATTTT. Protein sequence: CASSESGAGVTDTQYF.

V gene TRBV6-5 combines with J gene TRBJ1-2; the match to TRBD1 covers 7 bases. CDR1 is MNHEY and CDR2 is SVGAGI in the germline V gene. V lost 6 bases, J lost 4 bases, and 11 bases stayed unmatched. The CDR3 spans 15 residues. CDR3 amino acids: CASSRGQARGYGYTF. The DNA of the CDR3 is TGTGCCAGCAGCCGCGGACAGGCACGAGGCTATGGCTACACCTTC.

The DNA of the CDR3 is TGTGCCAGCAGGGGAGCAGGGGGAGGAAACACCATATATTTT. Protein sequence: CASRGAGGGNTIYF. The gene calls are TRBV5-6 and TRBJ1-3, with 7 positions matching TRBD1. V lost 5 bases and J lost 4; bases outside the gene matches: 6. This CDR3 region has 14 residues. Germline CDR1 SGHDT, CDR2 YYEEEE.